This TCR beta chain was retrieved from a study of blood T cells in healthy people across ages. From germline, CDR1 is SGHDN and CDR2 FVKESK. Trimming took 3 bases from V and 1 from J, leaving 18 bases between them. The CDR3 has 17 amino acids. Study findings and constraints: Per million T cells, TCR beta diversity dropped roughly linearly as age increased. Among long-lived donors, naive CD4+ cells were more numerous and diversity higher than in aged donors.

A second PCR of 7 to 11 cycles used a sample-barcoded 5' primer and a J-beta primer mix. All cDNA molecules were each tagged by a template-switch adaptor with 12 random nucleotides. Any given sample supplied a minimum of 2.5 million CDR3-containing paired-end reads. TCRdb reanalysed the 5' RACE reads using MiXCR and keeps one entry per CDR3 protein. This sample has fewer than 650,000 distinct CDR3 sequences, with 25% to 35% found just once. Note on this clonotype: Its target is not known.

In addition, the sample was reused for a study of T cells of mothers and their children.

The V gene is TRBV14, the J gene TRBJ1-1, with D possibly being TRBD1 (5 bases). Sequencing used blood. The clonotype was recovered from a boy aged 2 to 10 in good health. The CDR3 loop reads CASSQAGVGAPNTEAFF. The CDR3 coding sequence is TGTGCCAGCAGCCAGGCCGGTGTAGGGGCGCCGAACACTGAAGCTTTCTTT. Drawing the rest from reference TRBV14 and TRBJ1-1, the complete variable domain is EAGVTQFPSHSVIEKGQTVTLRCDPISGHDNLYWYRRVMGKEIKFLLHFVKESKQDESGMPNNRFLAERTGGTYSTLKVQPAELEDSGVYFCASSQAGVGAPNTEAFFGQGTRLTVV.